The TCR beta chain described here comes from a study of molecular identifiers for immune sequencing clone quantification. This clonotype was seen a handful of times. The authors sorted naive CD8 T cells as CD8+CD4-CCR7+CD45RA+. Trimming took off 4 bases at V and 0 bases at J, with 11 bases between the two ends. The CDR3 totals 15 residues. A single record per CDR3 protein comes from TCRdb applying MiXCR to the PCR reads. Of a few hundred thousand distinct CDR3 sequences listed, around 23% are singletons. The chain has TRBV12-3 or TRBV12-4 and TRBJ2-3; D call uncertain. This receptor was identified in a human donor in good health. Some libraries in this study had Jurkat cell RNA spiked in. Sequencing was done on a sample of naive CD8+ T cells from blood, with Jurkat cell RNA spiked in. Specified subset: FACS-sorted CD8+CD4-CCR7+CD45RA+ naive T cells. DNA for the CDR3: TGTGCCAGCAGTTCAGAAATATCTAGCACAGATACGCAGTATTTT. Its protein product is CASSSEISSTDTQYF.